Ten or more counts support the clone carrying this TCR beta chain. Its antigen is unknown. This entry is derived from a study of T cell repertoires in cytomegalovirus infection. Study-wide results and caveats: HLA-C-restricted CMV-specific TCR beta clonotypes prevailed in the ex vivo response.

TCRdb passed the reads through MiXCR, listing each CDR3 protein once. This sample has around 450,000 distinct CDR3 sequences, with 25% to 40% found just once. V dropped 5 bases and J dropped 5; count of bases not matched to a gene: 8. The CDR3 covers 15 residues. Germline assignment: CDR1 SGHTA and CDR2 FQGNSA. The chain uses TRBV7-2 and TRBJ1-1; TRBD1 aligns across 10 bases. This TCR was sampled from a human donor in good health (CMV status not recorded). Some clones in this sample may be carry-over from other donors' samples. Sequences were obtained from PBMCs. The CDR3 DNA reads TGTGCCAGCAGCCTAACCGGGACAGGGGTGACTGAAGCTTTCTTT. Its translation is CASSLTGTGVTEAFF.